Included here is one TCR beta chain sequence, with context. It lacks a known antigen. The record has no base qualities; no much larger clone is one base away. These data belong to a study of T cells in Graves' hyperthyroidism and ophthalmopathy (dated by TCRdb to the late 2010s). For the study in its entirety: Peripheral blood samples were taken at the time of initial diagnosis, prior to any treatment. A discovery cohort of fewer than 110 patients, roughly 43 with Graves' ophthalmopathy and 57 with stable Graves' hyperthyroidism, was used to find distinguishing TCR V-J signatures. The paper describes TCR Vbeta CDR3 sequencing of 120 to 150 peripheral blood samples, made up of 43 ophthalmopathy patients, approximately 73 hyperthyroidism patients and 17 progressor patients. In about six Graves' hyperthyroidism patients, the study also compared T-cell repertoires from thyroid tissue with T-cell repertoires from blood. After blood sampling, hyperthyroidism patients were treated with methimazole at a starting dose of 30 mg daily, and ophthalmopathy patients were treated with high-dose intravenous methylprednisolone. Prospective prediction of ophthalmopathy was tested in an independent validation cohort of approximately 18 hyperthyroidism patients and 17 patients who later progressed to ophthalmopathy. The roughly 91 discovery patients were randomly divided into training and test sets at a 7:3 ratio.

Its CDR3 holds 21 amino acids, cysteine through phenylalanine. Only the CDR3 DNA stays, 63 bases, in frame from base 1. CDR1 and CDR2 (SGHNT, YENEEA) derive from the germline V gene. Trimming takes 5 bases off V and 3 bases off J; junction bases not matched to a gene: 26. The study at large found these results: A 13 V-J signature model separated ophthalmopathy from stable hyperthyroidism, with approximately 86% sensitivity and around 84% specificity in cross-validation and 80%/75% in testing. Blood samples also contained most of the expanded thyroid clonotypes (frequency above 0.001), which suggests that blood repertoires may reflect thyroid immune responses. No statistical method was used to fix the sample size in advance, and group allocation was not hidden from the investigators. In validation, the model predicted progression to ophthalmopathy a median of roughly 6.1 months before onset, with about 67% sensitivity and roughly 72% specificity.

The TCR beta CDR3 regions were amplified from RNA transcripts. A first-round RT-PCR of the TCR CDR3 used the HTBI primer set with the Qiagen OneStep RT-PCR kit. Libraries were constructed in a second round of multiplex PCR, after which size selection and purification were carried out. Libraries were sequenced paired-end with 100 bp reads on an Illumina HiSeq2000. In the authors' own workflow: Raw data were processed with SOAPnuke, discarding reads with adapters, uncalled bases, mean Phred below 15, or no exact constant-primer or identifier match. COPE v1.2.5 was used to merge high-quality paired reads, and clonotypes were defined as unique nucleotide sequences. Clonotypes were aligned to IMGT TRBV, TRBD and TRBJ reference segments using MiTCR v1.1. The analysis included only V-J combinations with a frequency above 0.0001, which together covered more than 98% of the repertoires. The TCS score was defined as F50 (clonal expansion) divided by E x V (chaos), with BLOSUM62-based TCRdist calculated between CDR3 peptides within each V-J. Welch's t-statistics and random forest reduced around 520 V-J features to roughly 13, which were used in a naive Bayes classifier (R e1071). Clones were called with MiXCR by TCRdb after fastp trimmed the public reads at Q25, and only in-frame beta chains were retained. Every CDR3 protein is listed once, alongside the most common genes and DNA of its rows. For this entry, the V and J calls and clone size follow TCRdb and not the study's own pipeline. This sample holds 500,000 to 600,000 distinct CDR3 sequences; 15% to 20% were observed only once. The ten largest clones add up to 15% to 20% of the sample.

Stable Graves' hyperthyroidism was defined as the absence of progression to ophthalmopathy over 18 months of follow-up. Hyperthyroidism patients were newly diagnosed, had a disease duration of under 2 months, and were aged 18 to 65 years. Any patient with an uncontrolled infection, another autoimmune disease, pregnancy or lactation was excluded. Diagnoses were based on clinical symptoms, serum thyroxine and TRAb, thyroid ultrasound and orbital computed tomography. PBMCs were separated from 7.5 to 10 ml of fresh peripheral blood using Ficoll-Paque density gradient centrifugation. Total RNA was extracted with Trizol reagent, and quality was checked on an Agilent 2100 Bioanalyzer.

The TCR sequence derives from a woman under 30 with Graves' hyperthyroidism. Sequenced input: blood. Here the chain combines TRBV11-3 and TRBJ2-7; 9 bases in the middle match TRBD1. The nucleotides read TGTGCCAGCAGCCCCACTGGCATGGGACAGGGTCAACTAACGGACTTCTACGAGCAGTACTTC. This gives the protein CASSPTGMGQGQLTDFYEQYF. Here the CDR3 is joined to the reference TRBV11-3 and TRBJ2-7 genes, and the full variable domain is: EAGVVQSPRYKIIEKKQPVAFWCNPISGHNTLYWYLQNLGQGPELLIRYENEEAVDDSQLPKDRFSAERLKGVDSTLKIQPAELGDSAVYLCASSPTGMGQGQLTDFYEQYFGPGTRLTVT.